Sequencing of this T cell receptor beta chain was carried out in a study of T cells after yellow fever vaccination. Study background: When fractions had low cell numbers, they were prepared with SMART-Seq v4 Ultra Low Input. Study outcomes and limitations: Reappearing after the booster were most of the clones from primary vaccination (around 96% CD4, approximately 88% CD8).

Notes on this clonotype: The antigen is undetermined.

CDR3 size: 17 residues. V was pared by 3 bases and J by 2 bases, with 8 bases of the junction left unmatched. CDR1 SGHAT and CDR2 FQNNGV come from the germline V gene. TCRdb re-called the 5' RACE reads with MiXCR, one entry per CDR3 protein. The table includes hundreds of thousands of distinct CDR3 sequences, 8% to 10% detected once. The chain recombines TRBV11-2 with TRBJ1-5; TRBD1 matches 9 bases. This clonotype was sampled from a man aged 18 to 30 who received the YFV17D yellow fever vaccine. The sample was PBMCs, taken on the day of the first yellow fever vaccination. The CDR3 protein is CASSLGQGDGGNQPQHF. The CDR3 nucleotides read TGTGCCAGCAGCTTGGGACAGGGAGATGGAGGCAATCAGCCCCAGCATTTT.